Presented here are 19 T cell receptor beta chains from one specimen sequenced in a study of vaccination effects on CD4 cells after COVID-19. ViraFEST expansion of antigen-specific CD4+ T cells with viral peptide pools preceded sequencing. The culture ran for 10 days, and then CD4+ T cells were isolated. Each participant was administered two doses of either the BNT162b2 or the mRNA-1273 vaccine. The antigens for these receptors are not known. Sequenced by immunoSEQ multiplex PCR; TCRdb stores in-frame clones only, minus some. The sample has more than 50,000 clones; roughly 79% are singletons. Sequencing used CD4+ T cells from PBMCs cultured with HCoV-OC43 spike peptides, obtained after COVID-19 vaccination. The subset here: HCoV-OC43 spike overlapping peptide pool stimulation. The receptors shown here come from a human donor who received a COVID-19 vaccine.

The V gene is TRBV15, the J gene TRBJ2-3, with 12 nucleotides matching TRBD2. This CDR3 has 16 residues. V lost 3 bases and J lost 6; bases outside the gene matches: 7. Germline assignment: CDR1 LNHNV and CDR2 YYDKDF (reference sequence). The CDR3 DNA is TGTGCCACCAGCAGGACACTAGCGGGGGGCGGGGATACGCAGTATTTT. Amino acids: CATSRTLAGGGDTQYF.

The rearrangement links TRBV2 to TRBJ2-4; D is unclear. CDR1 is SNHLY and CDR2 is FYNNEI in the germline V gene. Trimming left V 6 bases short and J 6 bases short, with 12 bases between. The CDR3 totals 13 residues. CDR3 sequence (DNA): TGTGCCAGCAGGGCAACTTACGGAAACATTCAGTACTTC. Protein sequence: CASRATYGNIQYF.

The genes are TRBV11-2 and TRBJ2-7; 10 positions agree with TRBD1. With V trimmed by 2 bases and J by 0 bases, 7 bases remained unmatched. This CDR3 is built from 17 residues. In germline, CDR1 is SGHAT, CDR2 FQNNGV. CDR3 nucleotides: TGTGCCAGCAGCTTAACGGGACAGGGGAAAAGCTCCTACGAGCAGTACGTC. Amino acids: CASSLTGQGKSSYEQYV.

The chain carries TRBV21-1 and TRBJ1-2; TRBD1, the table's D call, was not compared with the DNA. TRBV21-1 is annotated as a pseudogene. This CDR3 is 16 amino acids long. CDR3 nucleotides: TGTGCCAGCAGCAAATCTTTTCGACAGCATCCGTATGGCTACACCTTC. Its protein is CASSKSFRQHPYGYTF.

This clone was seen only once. CDR3 loop: CASRSGTGGIETQYF. The CDR3 nucleotides read TGTGCCAGCAGATCCGGGACAGGCGGTATAGAGACCCAGTACTTC. The rearrangement uses TRBV28 and TRBJ2-5, with 8 bases that match TRBD1. V lost 6 bases to trimming and J lost 4 bases; unmatched junction nucleotides: 10. The CDR3 loop spans 15 amino acids. Germline V gene data show CDR1 as MDHEN and CDR2 as SYDVKM.

CDR3 loop: CASSNENQPQHF. The DNA for the CDR3 is TGTGCCAGCTCAAACGAGAATCAGCCCCAGCATTTT. J is TRBJ1-5 and V is TRBV18; D is uncertain. The V gene lost 5 bases and the J gene lost 4 bases, with 6 bases spanning the gap. Germline V gene lookup returns CDR1 KGHSH and CDR2 LQKENI. This CDR3 has 12 residues.

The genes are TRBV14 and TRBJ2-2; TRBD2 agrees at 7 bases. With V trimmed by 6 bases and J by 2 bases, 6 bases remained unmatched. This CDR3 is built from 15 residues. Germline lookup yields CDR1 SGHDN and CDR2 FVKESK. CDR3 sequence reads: CASRPRGVNTGELFF. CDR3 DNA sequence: TGTGCCAGCAGACCCCGGGGGGTCAACACCGGGGAGCTGTTTTTT.

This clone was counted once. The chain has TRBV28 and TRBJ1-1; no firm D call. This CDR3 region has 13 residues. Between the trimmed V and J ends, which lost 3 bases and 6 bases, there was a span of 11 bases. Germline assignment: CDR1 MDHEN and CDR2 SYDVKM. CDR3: CASSFQVPPEAFF. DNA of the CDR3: TGTGCCAGCAGTTTTCAAGTCCCCCCTGAAGCTTTCTTT.

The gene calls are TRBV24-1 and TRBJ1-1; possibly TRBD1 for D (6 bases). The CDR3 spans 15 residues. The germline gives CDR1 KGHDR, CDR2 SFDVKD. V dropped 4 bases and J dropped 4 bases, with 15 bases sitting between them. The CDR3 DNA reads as TGTGCCACCAGTGACCCCAAACAGGGTGGCACTGAAGCTTTCTTT. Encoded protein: CATSDPKQGGTEAFF.

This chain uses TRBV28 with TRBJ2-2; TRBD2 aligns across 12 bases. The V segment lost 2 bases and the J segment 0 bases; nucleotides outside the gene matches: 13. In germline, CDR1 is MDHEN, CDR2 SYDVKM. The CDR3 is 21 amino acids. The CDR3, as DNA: TGTGCCAGCAGTTTAGGATTTCGGTGGACTAGCGGGGAATCGAACACCGGGGAGCTGTTTTTT. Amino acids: CASSLGFRWTSGESNTGELFF.

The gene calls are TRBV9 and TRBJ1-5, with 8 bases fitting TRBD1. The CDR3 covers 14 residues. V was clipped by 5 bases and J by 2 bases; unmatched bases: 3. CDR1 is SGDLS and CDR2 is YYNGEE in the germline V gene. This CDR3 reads CASSPQGGNQPQHF. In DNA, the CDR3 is TGTGCCAGCAGTCCACAGGGGGGCAATCAGCCCCAGCATTTT.

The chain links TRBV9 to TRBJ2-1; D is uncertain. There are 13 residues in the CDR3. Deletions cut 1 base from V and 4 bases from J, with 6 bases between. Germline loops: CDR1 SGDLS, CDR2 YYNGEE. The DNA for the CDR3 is TGTGCCAGCAGCGTATCCCCATACAATGAGCAGTTCTTC. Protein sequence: CASSVSPYNEQFF.

The CDR3 is CASRDRGPRYGYTF. DNA for the CDR3: TGTGCCAGCAGAGACAGGGGGCCGCGGTATGGCTACACCTTC. The chain joins TRBV6-5 to TRBJ1-2, with TRBD1 identical over 10 bases. This CDR3 comprises 14 residues. Trimming took 6 bases from V and 5 from J; bases not matched to a gene: 6. CDR1 is MNHEY and CDR2 is SVGAGI in the germline V gene.

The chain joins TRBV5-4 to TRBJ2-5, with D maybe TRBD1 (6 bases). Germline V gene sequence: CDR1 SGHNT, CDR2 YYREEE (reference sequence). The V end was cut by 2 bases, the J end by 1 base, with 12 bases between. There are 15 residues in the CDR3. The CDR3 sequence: CASSLTGMGQETQYF. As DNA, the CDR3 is TGTGCCAGCAGCTTAACAGGGATGGGCCAAGAGACCCAGTACTTC. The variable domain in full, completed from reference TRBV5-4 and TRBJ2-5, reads ETGVTQSPTHLIKTRGQQVTLRCSSQSGHNTVSWYQQALGQGPQFIFQYYREEENGRGNFPPRFSGLQFPNYSSELNVNALELDDSALYLCASSLTGMGQETQYFGPGTRLLVL.

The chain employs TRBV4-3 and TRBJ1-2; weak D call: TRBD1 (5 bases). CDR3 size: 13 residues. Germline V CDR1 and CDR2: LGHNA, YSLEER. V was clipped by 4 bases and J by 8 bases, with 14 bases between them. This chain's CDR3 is CASSPQTGRGYTF. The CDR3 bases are TGCGCCAGCAGCCCACAAACAGGACGGGGCTACACCTTC.

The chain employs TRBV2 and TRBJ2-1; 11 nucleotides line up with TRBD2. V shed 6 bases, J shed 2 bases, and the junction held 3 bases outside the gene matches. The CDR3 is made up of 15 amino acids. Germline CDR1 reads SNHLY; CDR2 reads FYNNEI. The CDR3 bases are TGTGCCAGCAGATTTAGCGGGGGGGCCTACAATGAGCAGTTCTTC. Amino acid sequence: CASRFSGGAYNEQFF.

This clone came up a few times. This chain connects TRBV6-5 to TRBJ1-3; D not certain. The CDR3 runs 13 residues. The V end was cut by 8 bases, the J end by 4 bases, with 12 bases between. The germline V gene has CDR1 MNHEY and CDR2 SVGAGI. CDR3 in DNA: TGTGCCAGCCACTCAGACGTGGGAAACACCATATATTTT. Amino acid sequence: CASHSDVGNTIYF.

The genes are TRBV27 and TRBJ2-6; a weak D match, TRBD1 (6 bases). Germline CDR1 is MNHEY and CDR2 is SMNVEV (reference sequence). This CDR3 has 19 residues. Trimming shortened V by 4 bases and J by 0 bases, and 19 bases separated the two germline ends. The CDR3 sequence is CASSSPSKIQGSGANVLTF. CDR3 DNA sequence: TGTGCCAGCAGTTCCCCCAGCAAAATACAGGGCTCTGGGGCCAACGTCCTGACTTTC. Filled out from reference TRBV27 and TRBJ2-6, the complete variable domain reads EAQVTQNPRYLITVTGKKLTVTCSQNMNHEYMSWYRQDPGLGLRQIYYSMNVEVTDKGDVPEGYKVSRKEKRNFPLILESPSPNQTSLYFCASSSPSKIQGSGANVLTFGAGSRLTVL.

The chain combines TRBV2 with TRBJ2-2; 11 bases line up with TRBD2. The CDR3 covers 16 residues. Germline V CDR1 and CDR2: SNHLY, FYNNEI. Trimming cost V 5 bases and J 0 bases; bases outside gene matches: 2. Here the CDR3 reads CASSYSGGANTGELFF. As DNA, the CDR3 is TGTGCCAGCAGTTATAGCGGGGGGGCGAACACCGGGGAGCTGTTTTTT.